This T cell receptor (beta chain) was captured by sequencing in a study of T cell changes during pregnancy in multiple sclerosis. Using immunoSEQ multiplex PCR, the repertoire was profiled, and TCRdb retains in-frame clones only, with some absent. This table has 26,000 or so clones, around 90% appearing once. CDR1 and CDR2 (germline): MNHEY, SMNVEV (reference sequence). V dropped 6 bases and J dropped 5; count of bases not matched to a gene: 8. This CDR3 spans 14 amino acids. The sample holds one count of this clone. The material was peripheral blood, obtained in the first trimester of pregnancy. This TCR came from a female donor in good health, enrolled as a control in a pregnancy study. V usage is TRBV27 and J usage is TRBJ2-5; 8 bases line up with TRBD1. The CDR3 nucleotides read TGTGCCAGCAGCCCAGACAGGGGCGCGGAGACCCAGTACTTC. This gives the protein CASSPDRGAETQYF.